This paragraph reports one TCR beta chain. Its antigen is not known. A much larger clone differs from this one at a single base, so this may be a read error. The data are from a study of shared clonotypes between healthy human individuals. Study in general: Aged 18 to 49, the donors were a couple of women and a few men.

General study findings and limits: Measured sharing among donors was expected to vary with sequencing depth. Donors were few, which limited the genetic and exposure-history diversity represented.

The run depth of the assay was deep. The protocol was immunoSEQ multiplex PCR, while the TCRdb copy is restricted to in-frame clones and leaves out a portion. The profile covers about 500,000 clones, with 60% to 80% appearing a single time and around 11% taken by the ten largest. The V end was cut by 0 bases, the J end by 9 bases, with 12 bases between. Germline V lookup: CDR1 SGHDT, CDR2 YYEEEE. There are 13 residues in the CDR3. The specimen was PBMCs. This sequence was found in a woman in her thirties or forties in good health. Some clones in this sample may be carry-over from other donors' samples. V and J are TRBV5-6 and TRBJ1-2; no definite D call. In nucleotides, the CDR3 is TGTGCCAGCAGCTTGGTAACGGCCATGAGCTACACCTTC. This gives the protein CASSLVTAMSYTF.